The 4 T cell receptor beta chains below were found in one sample sequenced in a study of blood T cell repertoires in COVID-19. Generated by immunoSEQ multiplex PCR, the TCRdb table keeps only in-frame clones and is missing some. The sample comprises roughly 80,000 clones, more than 85% of which are singletons, and approximately 2.4% rests with the top ten. Material for sequencing was peripheral blood. Receptor source: a man in his fifties or sixties with COVID-19, enrolled during active disease.

The chain joins TRBV11-2 to TRBJ1-2; 9 bases are shared with TRBD1. The V and J ends lost 3 bases and 7 bases, in that order; junction bases with no gene match: 9. The germline gives CDR1 SGHAT, CDR2 FQNNGV. The CDR3 covers 15 residues. The CDR3 protein is CASSFQDRGWGGYTF. The CDR3 DNA is TGTGCCAGCAGCTTTCAGGACAGGGGTTGGGGTGGCTACACCTTC.

The chain is built from TRBV19 and TRBJ1-5, with TRBD1 identical over 8 bases. CDR3 length: 17 residues. Germline trimming cut 6 bases from V and 4 bases from J; bases unmatched to any gene: 14. Germline CDR1 and CDR2: LNHDA and SQIVND (reference sequence). Here the CDR3 DNA reads TGTGCCAGTAGGCCAAGGAGACAGGGGAATTTTAATCAGCCCCAGCATTTT. This translates into CASRPRRQGNFNQPQHF.

The V and J genes are TRBV12-3 or TRBV12-4 and TRBJ1-4, with D unresolved. CDR3 size: 13 residues. Trimming left V 5 bases short and J 8 bases short, with 12 bases between. CDR3 loop: CASSPGRSEKLFF. The CDR3 DNA reads TGTGCCAGCAGTCCTGGGAGGTCAGAAAAACTGTTTTTT.

The CDR3 nucleotides read TGTGCCAGCAGTGATCTACAGGGGCCAGAGACCCAGTACTTC. It encodes CASSDLQGPETQYF. The chain recombines TRBV25-1 with TRBJ2-5; 7 positions match TRBD1. V shed 3 bases and J 4 bases; nucleotides not matched to a gene: 5. Germline CDR1 and CDR2: MGHDK and SYGVNS. The CDR3 runs 14 residues. Using reference TRBV25-1 and TRBJ2-5 for the parts outside the CDR3, the full variable domain is EADIYQTPRYLVIGTGKKITLECSQTMGHDKMYWYQQDPGMELHLIHYSYGVNSTEKGDLSSESTVSRIRTEHFPLTLESARPSHTSQYLCASSDLQGPETQYFGPGTRLLVL.